The 10 T cell receptor beta chains given below trace back to one sample, sequenced in a study of blood T cell repertoires in COVID-19. Profiled with immunoSEQ multiplex PCR; TCRdb holds only in-frame clones, not every one. The sample yields about 390,000 clones, about 86% seen once. The sequencing input was PBMCs or T cells enriched from blood (not recorded which). These TCRs come from a woman between 50 and 59 years old who had recovered from COVID-19.

J is TRBJ2-7 and V is TRBV28, with unresolved D. V lost 4 bases and J lost 2, with 9 bases in between. The CDR3 consists of 13 residues. Germline CDR1 and CDR2: MDHEN and SYDVKM. The CDR3 loop is CASSSAVTYEQYF. The CDR3 bases are TGTGCCAGCAGTTCTGCAGTTACCTACGAGCAGTACTTC. Full variable domain (missing parts from reference TRBV28 and TRBJ2-7): DVKVTQSSRYLVKRTGEKVFLECVQDMDHENMFWYRQDPGLGLRLIYFSYDVKMKEKGDIPEGYSVSREKKERFSLILESASTNQTSMYLCASSSAVTYEQYFGPGTRLTVT.

The chain uses TRBV6-5 and TRBJ2-3, with 8 nucleotides matching TRBD2. The germline V gene has CDR1 MNHEY and CDR2 SVGAGI. This CDR3 has 16 residues. The J segment lost 3 bases and the V segment lost 6 bases, leaving 11 bases of the junction unmatched. The CDR3 DNA sequence: TGTGCCAGCAGGTACCGCGGGACTAGGTTTACAGATACGCAGTATTTT. It codes for CASRYRGTRFTDTQYF.

The V call is TRBV11-2, the J call TRBJ2-3; D not certain. The length of the CDR3 is 16 residues. The germline V gene encodes CDR1 SGHAT and CDR2 FQNNGV. V was trimmed by 0 bases and J by 7 bases, leaving 17 bases between them. CDR3 in amino acids: CASSLDPAQRGNTQYF. In DNA form, the CDR3 reads TGTGCCAGCAGCTTAGATCCGGCCCAGCGAGGTAATACGCAGTATTTT. The full variable domain, completed using reference TRBV11-2 and TRBJ2-3, is EAGVAQSPRYKIIEKRQSVAFWCNPISGHATLYWYQQILGQGPKLLIQFQNNGVVDDSQLPKDRFSAERLKGVDSTLKIQPAKLEDSAVYLCASSLDPAQRGNTQYFGPGTRLTVL.

The chain carries TRBV7-9 and TRBJ1-5; a possible D gene is TRBD1 (6 bases). V lost 5 bases and J 9 bases, leaving 20 bases between the germline ends. Germline V gene data show CDR1 as SEHNR and CDR2 as FQNEAQ (reference sequence). The CDR3 has 15 amino acids. The CDR3 sequence is CASSPGRDKGWPQHF. The CDR3 region has the DNA TGTGCCAGCAGCCCCGGACGGGACAAGGGGTGGCCCCAGCATTTT.

This chain connects TRBV7-9 to TRBJ1-2; D ambiguous. The V gene lost 4 bases and the J gene lost 14 bases, with 14 bases spanning the gap. The CDR3 has 11 residues. CDR1 and CDR2 from the germline V gene are SEHNR and FQNEAQ (reference sequence). The CDR3 is CASSSHAAGTF. The CDR3 nucleotides are TGTGCCAGCAGCTCACATGCGGCGGGAACCTTC.

The chain uses TRBV24-1 and TRBJ1-2; 10 bases are shared with TRBD1. CDR1 and CDR2 (germline): KGHDR, SFDVKD. CDR3 length equals 17 residues. With V trimmed by 12 bases and J by 0 bases, 15 bases remained unmatched. The CDR3, as DNA: TGTGCCTGCTCTAGCGGGGACAGGGGTTTAGCTAACTATGGCTACACCTTC. Translating gives CACSSGDRGLANYGYTF.

The rearrangement uses TRBV2 and TRBJ2-6; 9 bases are shared with TRBD1. CDR1 SNHLY and CDR2 FYNNEI come from the germline V gene. The CDR3 spans 19 residues. After removal of 0 bases from V and 4 bases from J, the junction contained 10 bases not matched to a gene. CDR3 DNA sequence: TGTGCCAGCAGTGAAGCGCGAATGGGACAGGGTGCGGGGGCCAACGTCCTGACTTTC. This encodes CASSEARMGQGAGANVLTF.

The chain is built from TRBV7-8 and TRBJ2-7; weak D call: TRBD2 (5 bases). Germline-derived CDR1 and CDR2 are SGHVS and FQNEAQ. The CDR3 extends over 15 amino acids. V lost 5 bases and J 0 bases, leaving 14 bases between the germline ends. CDR3 nucleotides: TGTGCCAGCAGCCCGCGTTCCCGGGACTCCTACGAGCAGTACTTC. It yields the protein CASSPRSRDSYEQYF.

The genes are TRBV5-5 and TRBJ2-7, with 7 bases fitting TRBD1. J was trimmed by 1 base and V by 6 bases; bases with no gene match: 7. Germline-derived CDR1 and CDR2 are SGHKS and YYEKEE (reference sequence). The CDR3 is made up of 14 amino acids. This chain's CDR3 is CASTRDSFSYEQYF. CDR3 bases: TGTGCCAGCACCCGGGACAGCTTTTCCTACGAGCAGTACTTC.

The chain links TRBV7-9 to TRBJ2-3; 8 bases match TRBD2. The length of the CDR3 is 12 residues. V lost 10 bases, J lost 6 bases, and 6 bases stayed unmatched. Germline CDR1 reads SEHNR; CDR2 reads FQNEAQ (reference sequence). The CDR3 bases are TGTGCCATCCGGACTAGCCGTGATACGCAGTATTTT. Its protein product is CAIRTSRDTQYF.